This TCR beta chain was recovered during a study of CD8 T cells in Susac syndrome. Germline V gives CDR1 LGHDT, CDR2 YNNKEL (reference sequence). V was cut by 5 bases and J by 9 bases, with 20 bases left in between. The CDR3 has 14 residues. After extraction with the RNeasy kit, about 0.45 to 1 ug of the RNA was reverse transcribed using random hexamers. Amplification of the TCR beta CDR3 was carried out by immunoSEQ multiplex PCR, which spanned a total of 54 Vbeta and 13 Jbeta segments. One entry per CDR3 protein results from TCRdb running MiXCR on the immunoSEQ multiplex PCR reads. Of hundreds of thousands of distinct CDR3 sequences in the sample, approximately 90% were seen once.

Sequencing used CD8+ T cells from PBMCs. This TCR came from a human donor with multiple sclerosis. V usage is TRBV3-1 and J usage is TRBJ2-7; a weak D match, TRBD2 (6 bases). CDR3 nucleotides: TGTGCCAGCAGCGAGGAGGGACTTACGGCCGGGCAGTACTTC. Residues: CASSEEGLTAGQYF.